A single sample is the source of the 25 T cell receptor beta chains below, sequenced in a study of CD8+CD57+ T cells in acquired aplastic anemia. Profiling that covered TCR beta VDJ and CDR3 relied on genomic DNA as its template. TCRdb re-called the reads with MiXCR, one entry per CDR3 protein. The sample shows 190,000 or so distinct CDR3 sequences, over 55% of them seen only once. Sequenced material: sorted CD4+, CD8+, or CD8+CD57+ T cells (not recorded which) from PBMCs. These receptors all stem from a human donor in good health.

Here the CDR3 reads CASRGTSGGLAGELFF. CDR3 coding DNA: TGTGCCAGCAGGGGGACTAGCGGGGGATTGGCCGGGGAGCTGTTTTTT. The chain carries TRBV2 and TRBJ2-2; 14 nucleotides align to TRBD2. Germline CDR1 is SNHLY and CDR2 is FYNNEI. The length of the CDR3 is 16 residues. The trim removed 6 bases at V and 6 bases at J, leaving 6 bases unmatched.

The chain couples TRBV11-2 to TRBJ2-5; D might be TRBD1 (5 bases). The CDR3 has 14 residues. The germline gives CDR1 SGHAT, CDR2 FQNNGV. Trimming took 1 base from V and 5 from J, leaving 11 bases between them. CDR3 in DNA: TGTGCCAGCAGCTTAGGGGGCCAGTGGGAGACCCAGTACTTC. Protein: CASSLGGQWETQYF.

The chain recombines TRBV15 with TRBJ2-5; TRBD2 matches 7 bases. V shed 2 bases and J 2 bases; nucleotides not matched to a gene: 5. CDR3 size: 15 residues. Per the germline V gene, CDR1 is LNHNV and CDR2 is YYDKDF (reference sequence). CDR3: CATSRPGGGQETQYF. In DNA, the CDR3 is TGTGCCACCAGCAGACCTGGGGGGGGGCAAGAGACCCAGTACTTC.

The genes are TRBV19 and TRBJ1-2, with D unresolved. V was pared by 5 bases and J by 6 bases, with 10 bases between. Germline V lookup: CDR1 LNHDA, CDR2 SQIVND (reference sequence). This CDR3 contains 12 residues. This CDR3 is CASSSRTDGYTF. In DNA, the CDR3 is TGTGCCAGTAGTTCTAGGACGGATGGCTACACCTTC.

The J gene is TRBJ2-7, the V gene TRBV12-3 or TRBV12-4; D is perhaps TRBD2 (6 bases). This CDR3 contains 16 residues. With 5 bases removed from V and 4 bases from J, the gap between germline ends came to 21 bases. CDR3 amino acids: CASSTSRGTGSYEQYF. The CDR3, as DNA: TGTGCCAGCAGTACCAGTCGGGGGACGGGGAGTTACGAGCAGTACTTC.

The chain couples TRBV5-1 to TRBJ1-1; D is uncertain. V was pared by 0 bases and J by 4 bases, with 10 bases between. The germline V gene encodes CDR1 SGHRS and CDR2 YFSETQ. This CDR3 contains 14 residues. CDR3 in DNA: TGCGCCAGCAGCTTGGAAGGGAGGGCCACTGAAGCTTTCTTT. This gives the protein CASSLEGRATEAFF.

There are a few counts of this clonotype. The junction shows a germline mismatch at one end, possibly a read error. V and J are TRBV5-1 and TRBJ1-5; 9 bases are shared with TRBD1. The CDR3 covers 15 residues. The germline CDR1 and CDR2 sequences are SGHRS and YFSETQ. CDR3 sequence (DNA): TGTGCCAGCAGCCTGGGACAGGGACTCAATCAGCCCCAGCATTTT. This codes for CASSLGQGLNQPQHF. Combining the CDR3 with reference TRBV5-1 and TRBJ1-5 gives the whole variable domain KAGVTQTPRYLIKTRGQQVTLSCSPISGHRSVSWYQQTPGQGLQFLFEYFSETQRNKGNFPGRFSGRQFSNSRSEMNVSTLELGDSALYLCASSLGQGLNQPQHFGDGTRLSIL.

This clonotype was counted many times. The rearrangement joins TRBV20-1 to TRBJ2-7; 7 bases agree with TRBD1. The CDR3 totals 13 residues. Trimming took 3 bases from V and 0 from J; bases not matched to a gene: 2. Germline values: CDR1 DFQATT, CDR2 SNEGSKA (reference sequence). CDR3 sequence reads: CSARGTASYEQYF. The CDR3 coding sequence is TGCAGTGCTAGGGGGACAGCCTCCTACGAGCAGTACTTC.

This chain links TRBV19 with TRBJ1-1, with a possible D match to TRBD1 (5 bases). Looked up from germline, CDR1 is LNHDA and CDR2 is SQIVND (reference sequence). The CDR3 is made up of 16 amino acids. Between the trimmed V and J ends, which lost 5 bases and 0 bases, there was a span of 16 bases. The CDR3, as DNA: TGTGCCAGTAGTTTGGGGGTATCTCTGTTGAACACTGAAGCTTTCTTT. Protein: CASSLGVSLLNTEAFF.

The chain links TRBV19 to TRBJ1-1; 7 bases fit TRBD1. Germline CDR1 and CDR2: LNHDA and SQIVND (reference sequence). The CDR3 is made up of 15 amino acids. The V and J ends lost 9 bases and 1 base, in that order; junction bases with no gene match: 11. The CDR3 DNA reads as TGTGCCAGCCAATTTAGGGGGCTAGGGAACACTGAAGCTTTCTTT. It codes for CASQFRGLGNTEAFF.

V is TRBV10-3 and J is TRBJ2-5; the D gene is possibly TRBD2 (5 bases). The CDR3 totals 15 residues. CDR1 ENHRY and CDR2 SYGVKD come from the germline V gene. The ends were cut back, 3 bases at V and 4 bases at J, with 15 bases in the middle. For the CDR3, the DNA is TGTGCCATCAGTGAAGGGCCAAGCGGACGAGAGACCCAGTACTTC. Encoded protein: CAISEGPSGRETQYF.

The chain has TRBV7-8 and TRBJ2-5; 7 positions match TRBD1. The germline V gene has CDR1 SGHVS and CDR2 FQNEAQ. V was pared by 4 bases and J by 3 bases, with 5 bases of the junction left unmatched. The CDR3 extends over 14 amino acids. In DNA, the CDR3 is TGTGCCAGCAGCTCAACAGGGGAAAAAGAGACCCAGTACTTC. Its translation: CASSSTGEKETQYF.

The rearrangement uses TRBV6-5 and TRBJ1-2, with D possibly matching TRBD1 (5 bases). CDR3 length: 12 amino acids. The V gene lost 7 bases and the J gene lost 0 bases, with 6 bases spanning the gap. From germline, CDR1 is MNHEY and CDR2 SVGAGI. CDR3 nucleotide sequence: TGTGCCAGCAAGGGGACTAACTATGGCTACACCTTC. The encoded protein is CASKGTNYGYTF.

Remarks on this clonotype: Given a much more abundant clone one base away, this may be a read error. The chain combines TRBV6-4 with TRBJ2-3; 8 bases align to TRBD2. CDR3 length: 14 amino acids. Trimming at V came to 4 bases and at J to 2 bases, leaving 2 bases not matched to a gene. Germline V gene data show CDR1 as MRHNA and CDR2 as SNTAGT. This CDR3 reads CASSVSGVTDTQYF. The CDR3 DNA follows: TGTGCCAGCAGTGTTAGCGGGGTCACAGATACGCAGTATTTT.

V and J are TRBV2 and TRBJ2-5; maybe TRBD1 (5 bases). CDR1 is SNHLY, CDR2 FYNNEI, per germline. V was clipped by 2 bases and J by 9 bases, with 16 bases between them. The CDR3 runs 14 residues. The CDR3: CASSEMIQVTSQYF. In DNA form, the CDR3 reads TGTGCCAGCAGTGAAATGATACAGGTCACATCCCAGTACTTC.

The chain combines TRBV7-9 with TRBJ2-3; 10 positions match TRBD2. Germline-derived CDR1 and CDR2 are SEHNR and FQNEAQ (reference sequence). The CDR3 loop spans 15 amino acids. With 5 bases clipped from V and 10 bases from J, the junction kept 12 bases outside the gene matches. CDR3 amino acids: CASSHGGLAERAQYF. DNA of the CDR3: TGTGCCAGCAGCCACGGCGGACTAGCGGAACGAGCGCAGTATTTT.

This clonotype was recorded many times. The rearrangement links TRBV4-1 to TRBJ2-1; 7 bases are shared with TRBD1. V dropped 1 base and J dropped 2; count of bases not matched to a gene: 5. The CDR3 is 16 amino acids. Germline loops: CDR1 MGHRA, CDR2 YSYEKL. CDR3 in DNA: TGCGCCAGCAGCCAAGGGGACAGCGATACCTACAATGAGCAGTTCTTC. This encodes CASSQGDSDTYNEQFF.

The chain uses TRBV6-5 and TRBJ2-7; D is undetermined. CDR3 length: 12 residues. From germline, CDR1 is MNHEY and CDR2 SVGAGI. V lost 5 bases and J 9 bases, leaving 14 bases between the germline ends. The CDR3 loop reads CASSDLNSGQYF. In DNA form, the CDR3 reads TGTGCCAGCAGTGACCTCAACTCGGGGCAGTACTTC.

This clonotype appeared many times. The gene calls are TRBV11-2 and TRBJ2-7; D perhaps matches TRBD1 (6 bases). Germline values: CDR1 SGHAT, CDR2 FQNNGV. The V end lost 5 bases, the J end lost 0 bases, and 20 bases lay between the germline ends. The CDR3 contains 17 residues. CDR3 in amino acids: CASSPGFAGVGSYEQYF. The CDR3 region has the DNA TGTGCCAGCAGCCCAGGTTTTGCAGGGGTCGGCTCCTACGAGCAGTACTTC.

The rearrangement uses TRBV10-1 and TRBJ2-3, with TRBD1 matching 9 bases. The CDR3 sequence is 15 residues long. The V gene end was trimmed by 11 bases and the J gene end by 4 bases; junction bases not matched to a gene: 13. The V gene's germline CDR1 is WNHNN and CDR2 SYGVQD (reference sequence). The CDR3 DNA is TGCGCCGGCGGTGAGACAGGGGGTCTCTCAGATACGCAGTATTTT. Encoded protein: CAGGETGGLSDTQYF.

The CDR3 region is CSVGQGFEAFF. The CDR3 coding sequence is TGCAGCGTTGGCCAGGGTTTTGAAGCTTTCTTT. V usage is TRBV29-1 and J usage is TRBJ1-1; TRBD1 is a possible D gene (5 bases). This CDR3 contains 11 residues. V was pared by 4 bases and J by 7 bases, with 10 bases between. CDR1 is SQVTM, CDR2 ANQGSEA, per germline.

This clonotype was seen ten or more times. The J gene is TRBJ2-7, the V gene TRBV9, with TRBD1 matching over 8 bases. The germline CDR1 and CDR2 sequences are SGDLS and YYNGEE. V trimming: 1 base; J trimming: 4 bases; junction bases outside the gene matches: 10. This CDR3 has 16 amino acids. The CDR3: CASSVTDTGGRYEQYF. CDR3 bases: TGTGCCAGCAGCGTAACTGACACAGGGGGTCGGTACGAGCAGTACTTC. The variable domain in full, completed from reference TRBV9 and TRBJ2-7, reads DSGVTQTPKHLITATGQRVTLRCSPRSGDLSVYWYQQSLDQGLQFLIQYYNGEERAKGNILERFSAQQFPDLHSELNLSSLELGDSALYFCASSVTDTGGRYEQYFGPGTRLTVT.

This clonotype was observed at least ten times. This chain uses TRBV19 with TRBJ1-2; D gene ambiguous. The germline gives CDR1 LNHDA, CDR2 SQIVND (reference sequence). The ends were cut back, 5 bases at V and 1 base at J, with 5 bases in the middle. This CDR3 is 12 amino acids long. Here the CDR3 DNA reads TGTGCCAGTAGTGTCAGTAACTATGGCTACACCTTC. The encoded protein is CASSVSNYGYTF.

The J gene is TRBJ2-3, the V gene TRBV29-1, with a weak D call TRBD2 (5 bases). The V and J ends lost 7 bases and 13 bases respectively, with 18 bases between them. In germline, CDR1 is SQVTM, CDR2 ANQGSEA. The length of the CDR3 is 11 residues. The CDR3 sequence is CSAKMEDREYF. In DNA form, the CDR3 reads TGCAGCGCCAAGATGGAGGACCGGGAGTATTTT.

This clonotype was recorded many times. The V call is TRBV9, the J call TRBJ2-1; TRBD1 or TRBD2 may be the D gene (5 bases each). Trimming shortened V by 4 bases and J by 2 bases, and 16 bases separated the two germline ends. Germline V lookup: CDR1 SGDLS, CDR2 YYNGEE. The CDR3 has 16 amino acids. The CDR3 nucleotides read TGTGCCAGCAGCCCCCCGGTGGGGGACCCCTACAATGAGCAGTTCTTC. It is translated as CASSPPVGDPYNEQFF.